Included here is one T cell receptor beta chain sequence, with context. Its specificity is unknown. The CDR3 has 15 residues. Per germline, CDR1 SGHTA and CDR2 FQGNSA. Trimming removed 4 bases from V and 4 bases from J; junction bases left unmatched: 8. Repertoires were generated with immunoSEQ multiplex PCR, while TCRdb's copy carries only in-frame clones and drops some. The sample has 10,000 or so clones, approximately 75% seen once. This sample was taken from a study of tumor-infiltrating lymphocytes in localized non-small cell lung cancer. Study-wide points: No T-cell fraction difference was seen between IM1 and IM2 tumors.

V and J are TRBV7-2 and TRBJ2-7; 9 bases align to TRBD2. The receptor's source is a human donor with non-small cell lung cancer. The specimen sequenced was lung tumor tissue. Here the CDR3 DNA reads TGTGCCAGCAGCTCCCCGGGACTAGCTGTGTACGAGCAGTACTTC. Amino acid sequence: CASSSPGLAVYEQYF.